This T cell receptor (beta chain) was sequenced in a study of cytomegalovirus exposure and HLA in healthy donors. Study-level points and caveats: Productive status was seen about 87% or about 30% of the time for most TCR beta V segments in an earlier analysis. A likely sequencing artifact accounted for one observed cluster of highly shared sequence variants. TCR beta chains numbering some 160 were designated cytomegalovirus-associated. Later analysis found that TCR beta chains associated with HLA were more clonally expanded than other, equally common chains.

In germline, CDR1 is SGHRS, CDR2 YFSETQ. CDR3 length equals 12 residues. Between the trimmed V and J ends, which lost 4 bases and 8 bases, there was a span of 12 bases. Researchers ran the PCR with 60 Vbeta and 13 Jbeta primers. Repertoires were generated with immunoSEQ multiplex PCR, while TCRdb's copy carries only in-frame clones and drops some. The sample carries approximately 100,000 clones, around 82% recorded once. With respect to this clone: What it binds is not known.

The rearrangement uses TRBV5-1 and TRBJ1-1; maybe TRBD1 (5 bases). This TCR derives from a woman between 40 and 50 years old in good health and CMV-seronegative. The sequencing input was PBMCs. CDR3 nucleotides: TGCGCCAGCAGCCCACGGGGGGTGGAAGCTTTCTTT. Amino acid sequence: CASSPRGVEAFF.